This T cell receptor beta chain was captured in a study of response to subunit inactivated influenza vaccine. V shed 6 bases, J shed 7 bases, and the junction held 13 bases outside the gene matches. The CDR3 is 17 residues long. Germline V gene lookup returns CDR1 MNHNS and CDR2 SASEGT. This clonotype came up a few times. Its antigen is as yet unknown. MiXCR, run by TCRdb on the RT-PCR reads, gives a single entry per CDR3 protein. The table has about 540,000 distinct CDR3 sequences, under 30% seen once; the top ten hold approximately 3%. Regarding the study as a whole: There was a suggestion from the authors that each seasonal influenza vaccination recruits few new T cells.

A further study also used this sample, focusing on T cells expressing NK-cell markers. That study adds: A 5'RACE template switching approach incorporating UMIs was used to make TCR beta cDNA. Sorted CD3+CD56+NKG2C+, CD3+CD56+NKG2C- and CD3+CD56-NKG2C+ T-cell subsets were beta-chain profiled. Among the experiments, several used an anti-gamma-delta TCR antibody to restrict sorting to alpha-beta TCR T cells. In more than five donors, dominant CD3+CD56+NKG2C+ clones formed about 1.0-8% of CD8+ cells.

The sequencing used CD4+ T cells sorted from PBMCs, collected approximately 12 days after vaccination. The chain has TRBV6-1 and TRBJ2-1; 12 nucleotides align to TRBD2. The receptor comes from a man aged 50-60 years who received an inactivated influenza vaccine. The CDR3 region has the DNA TGTGCCAGCAGGGCTTACCTGACTAGCGGGAGTCGGAATGAGCAGTTCTTC. Amino acids: CASRAYLTSGSRNEQFF.